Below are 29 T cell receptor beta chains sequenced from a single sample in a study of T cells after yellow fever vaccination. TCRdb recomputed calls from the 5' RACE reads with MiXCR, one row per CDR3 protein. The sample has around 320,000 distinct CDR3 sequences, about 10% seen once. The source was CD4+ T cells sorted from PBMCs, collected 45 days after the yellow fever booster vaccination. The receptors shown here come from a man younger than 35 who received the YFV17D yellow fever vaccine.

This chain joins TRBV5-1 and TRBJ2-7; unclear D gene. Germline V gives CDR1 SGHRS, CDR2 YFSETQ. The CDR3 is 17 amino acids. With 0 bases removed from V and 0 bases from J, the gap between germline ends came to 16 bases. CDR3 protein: CASSLEFRAAVSYEQYF. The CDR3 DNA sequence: TGCGCCAGCAGCTTGGAGTTTCGGGCCGCCGTCTCCTACGAGCAGTACTTC.

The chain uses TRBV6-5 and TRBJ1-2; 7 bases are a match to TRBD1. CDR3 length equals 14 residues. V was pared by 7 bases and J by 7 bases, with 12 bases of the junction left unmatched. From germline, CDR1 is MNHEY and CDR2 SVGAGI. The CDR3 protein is CASKIRDRVGGYTF. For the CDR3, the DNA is TGTGCCAGCAAGATTAGAGACAGGGTCGGTGGCTACACCTTC.

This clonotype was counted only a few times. The CDR3 spells CASSFRVTEAFF. CDR3 nucleotides: TGTGCCAGCAGTTTTCGGGTTACTGAAGCTTTCTTT. This chain links TRBV12-3 or TRBV12-4 with TRBJ1-1; D not resolved. This CDR3 contains 12 residues. Trimming shortened V by 3 bases and J by 5 bases, and 7 bases separated the two germline ends.

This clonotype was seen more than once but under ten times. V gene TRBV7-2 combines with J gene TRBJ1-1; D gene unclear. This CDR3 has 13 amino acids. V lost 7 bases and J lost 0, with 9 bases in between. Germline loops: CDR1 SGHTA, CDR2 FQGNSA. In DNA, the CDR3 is TGTGCCAGCAAATGGACGGTGAACACTGAAGCTTTCTTT. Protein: CASKWTVNTEAFF.

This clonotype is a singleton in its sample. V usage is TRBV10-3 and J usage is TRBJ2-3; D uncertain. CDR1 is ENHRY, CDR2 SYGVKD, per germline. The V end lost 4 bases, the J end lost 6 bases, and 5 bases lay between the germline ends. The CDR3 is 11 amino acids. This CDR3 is CAISVSDTQYF. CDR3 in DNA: TGTGCCATCAGTGTATCGGATACGCAGTATTTT.

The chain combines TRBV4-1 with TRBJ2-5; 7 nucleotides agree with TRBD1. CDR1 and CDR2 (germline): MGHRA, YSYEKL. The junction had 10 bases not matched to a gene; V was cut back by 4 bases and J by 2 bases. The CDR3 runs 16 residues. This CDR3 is CASSPLDRVRQETQYF. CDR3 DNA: TGCGCCAGCAGCCCTCTTGACAGGGTCCGGCAAGAGACCCAGTACTTC.

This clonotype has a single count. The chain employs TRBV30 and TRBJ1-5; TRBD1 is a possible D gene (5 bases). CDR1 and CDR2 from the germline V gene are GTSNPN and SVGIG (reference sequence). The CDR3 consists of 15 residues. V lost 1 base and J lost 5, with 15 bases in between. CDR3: CAWSGDEGGYQPQHF. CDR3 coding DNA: TGTGCCTGGAGTGGGGACGAGGGAGGGTATCAGCCCCAGCATTTT.

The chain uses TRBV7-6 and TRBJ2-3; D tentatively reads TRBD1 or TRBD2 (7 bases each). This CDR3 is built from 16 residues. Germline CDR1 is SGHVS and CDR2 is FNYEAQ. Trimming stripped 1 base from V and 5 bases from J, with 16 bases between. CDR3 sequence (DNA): TGTGCCAGCAGCTTAGGCAGGGGGGGGCGCGGAGATACGCAGTATTTT. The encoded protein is CASSLGRGGRGDTQYF.

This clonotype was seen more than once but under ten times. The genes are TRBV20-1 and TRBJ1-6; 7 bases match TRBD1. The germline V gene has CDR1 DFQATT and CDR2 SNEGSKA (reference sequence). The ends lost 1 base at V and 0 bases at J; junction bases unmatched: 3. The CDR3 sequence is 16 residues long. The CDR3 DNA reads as TGCAGTGCTAGAGGTCCAGGGGGCTCCTATAATTCACCCCTCCACTTT. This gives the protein CSARGPGGSYNSPLHF.

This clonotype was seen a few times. The chain's CDR3 is CASSLRAGGTSDEQFF. The DNA for the CDR3 is TGTGCCAGCAGCCTCCGGGCAGGGGGCACGTCCGATGAGCAGTTCTTC. This chain joins TRBV7-9 and TRBJ2-1, with TRBD1 identical over 8 bases. The CDR3 has 16 amino acids. V shed 5 bases, J shed 8 bases, and the junction held 14 bases outside the gene matches. Germline V gene lookup returns CDR1 SEHNR and CDR2 FQNEAQ (reference sequence).

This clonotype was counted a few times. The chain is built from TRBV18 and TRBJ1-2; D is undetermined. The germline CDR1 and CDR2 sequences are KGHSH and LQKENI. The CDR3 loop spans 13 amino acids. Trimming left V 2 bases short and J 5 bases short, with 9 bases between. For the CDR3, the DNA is TGTGCCAGCTCACCATTCCGGGAGTATGGCTACACCTTC. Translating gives CASSPFREYGYTF. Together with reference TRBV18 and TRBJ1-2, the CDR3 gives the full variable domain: NAGVMQNPRHLVRRRGQEARLRCSPMKGHSHVYWYRQLPEEGLKFMVYLQKENIIDESGMPKERFSAEFPKEGPSILRIQQVVRGDSAAYFCASSPFREYGYTFGSGTRLTVV.

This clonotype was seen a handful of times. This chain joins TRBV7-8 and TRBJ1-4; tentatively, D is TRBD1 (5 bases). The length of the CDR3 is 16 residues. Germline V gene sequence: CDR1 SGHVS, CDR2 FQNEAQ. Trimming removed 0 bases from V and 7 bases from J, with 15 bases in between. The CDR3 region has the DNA TGTGCCAGCAGCTTAGCGCGGAGGGGAGGAGGTGAAAAACTGTTTTTT. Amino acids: CASSLARRGGGEKLFF.

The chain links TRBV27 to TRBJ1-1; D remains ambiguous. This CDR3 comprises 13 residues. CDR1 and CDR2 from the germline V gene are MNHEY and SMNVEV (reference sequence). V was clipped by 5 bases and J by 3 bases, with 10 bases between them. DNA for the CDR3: TGTGCCAGCAGTCCATCGCCGGACACTGAAGCTTTCTTT. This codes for CASSPSPDTEAFF.

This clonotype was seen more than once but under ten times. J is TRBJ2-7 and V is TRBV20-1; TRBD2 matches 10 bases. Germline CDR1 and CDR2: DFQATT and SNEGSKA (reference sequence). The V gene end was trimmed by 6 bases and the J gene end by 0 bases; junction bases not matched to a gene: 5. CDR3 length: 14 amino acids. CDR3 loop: CSAELAGSSYEQYV. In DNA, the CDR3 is TGCAGTGCAGAACTAGCGGGGAGCTCCTACGAGCAGTACGTC.

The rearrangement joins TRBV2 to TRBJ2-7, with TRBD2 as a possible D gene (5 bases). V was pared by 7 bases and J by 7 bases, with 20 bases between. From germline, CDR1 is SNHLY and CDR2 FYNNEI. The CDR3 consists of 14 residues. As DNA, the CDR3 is TGTGCCAGCAAACCACCCAGGACTTCTCCGGAGCAGTACTTC. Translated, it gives CASKPPRTSPEQYF.

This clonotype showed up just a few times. The CDR3 DNA reads TGCGCCAGCTCGGAATTGGAGAACACTGAAGCTTTCTTT. It codes for CASSELENTEAFF. The rearrangement uses TRBV5-1 and TRBJ1-1; no definite D call. Germline CDR1 reads SGHRS; CDR2 reads YFSETQ. Trimming removed 7 bases at V and 1 base at J, with 11 bases between. The CDR3 spans 13 residues. Full variable domain (rest looked up from reference TRBV5-1 and TRBJ1-1): KAGVTQTPRYLIKTRGQQVTLSCSPISGHRSVSWYQQTPGQGLQFLFEYFSETQRNKGNFPGRFSGRQFSNSRSEMNVSTLELGDSALYLCASSELENTEAFFGQGTRLTVV.

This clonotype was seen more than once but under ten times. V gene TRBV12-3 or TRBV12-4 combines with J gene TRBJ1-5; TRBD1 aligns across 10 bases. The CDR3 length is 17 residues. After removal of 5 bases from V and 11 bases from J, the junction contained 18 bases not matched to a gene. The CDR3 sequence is CASSPRDRGPTIVAQHF. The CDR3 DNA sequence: TGTGCCAGCAGTCCCCGGGACAGGGGCCCAACAATCGTGGCCCAGCATTTT.

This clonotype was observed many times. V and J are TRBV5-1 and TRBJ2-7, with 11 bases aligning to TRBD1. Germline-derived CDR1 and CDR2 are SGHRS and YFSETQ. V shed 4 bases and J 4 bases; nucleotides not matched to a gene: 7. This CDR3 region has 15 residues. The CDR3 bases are TGCGCCAGCAGCCCTTACCGGGACAGGGGGTACGAGCAGTACTTC. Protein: CASSPYRDRGYEQYF. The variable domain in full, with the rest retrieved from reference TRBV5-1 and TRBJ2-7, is KAGVTQTPRYLIKTRGQQVTLSCSPISGHRSVSWYQQTPGQGLQFLFEYFSETQRNKGNFPGRFSGRQFSNSRSEMNVSTLELGDSALYLCASSPYRDRGYEQYFGPGTRLTVT.

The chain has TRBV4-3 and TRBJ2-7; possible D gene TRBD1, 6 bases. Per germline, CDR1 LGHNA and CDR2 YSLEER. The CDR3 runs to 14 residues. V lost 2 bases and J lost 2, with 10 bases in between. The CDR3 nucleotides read TGCGCCAGCAGCCAAAGCCCAGGGGCCTACGAGCAGTACGTC. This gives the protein CASSQSPGAYEQYV.

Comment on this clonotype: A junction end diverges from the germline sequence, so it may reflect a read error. CDR3 coding DNA: TGTGCCAGCAGTTACGGGCAGATTCAGAGGAATTTT. This codes for CASSYGQIQRNF. This sequence joins TRBV6-2 or TRBV6-3 and TRBJ2-3; D remains ambiguous. This CDR3 has 12 amino acids. Looked up from germline, CDR1 is MNHEY and CDR2 is SVGEGT.

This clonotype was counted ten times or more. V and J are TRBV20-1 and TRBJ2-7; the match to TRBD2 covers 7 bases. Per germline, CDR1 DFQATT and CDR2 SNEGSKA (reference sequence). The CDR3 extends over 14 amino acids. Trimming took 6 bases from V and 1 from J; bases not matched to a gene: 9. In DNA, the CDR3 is TGCAGTGCGGCACGGGACGGGGGGTCCTACGAGCAGTACTTC. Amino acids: CSAARDGGSYEQYF.

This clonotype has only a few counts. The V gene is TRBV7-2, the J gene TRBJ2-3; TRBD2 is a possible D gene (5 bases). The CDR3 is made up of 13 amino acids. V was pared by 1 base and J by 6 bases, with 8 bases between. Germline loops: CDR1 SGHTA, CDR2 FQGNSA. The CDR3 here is CASSLGTRDTQYF. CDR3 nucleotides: TGTGCCAGCAGCTTAGGGACTCGTGATACGCAGTATTTT.

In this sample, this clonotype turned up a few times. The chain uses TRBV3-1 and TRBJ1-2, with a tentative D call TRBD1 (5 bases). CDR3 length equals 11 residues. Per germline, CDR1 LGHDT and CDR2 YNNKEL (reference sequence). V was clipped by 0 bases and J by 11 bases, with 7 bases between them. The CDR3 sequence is CASSQEGEYTF. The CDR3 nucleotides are TGTGCCAGCAGCCAAGAGGGGGAGTACACCTTC.

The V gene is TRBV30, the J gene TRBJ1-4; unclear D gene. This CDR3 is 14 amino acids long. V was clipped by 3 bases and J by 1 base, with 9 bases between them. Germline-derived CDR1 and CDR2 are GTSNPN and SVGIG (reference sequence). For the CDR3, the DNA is TGTGCCTGGAGCTACTTAGGAACTAATGAAAAACTGTTTTTT. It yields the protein CAWSYLGTNEKLFF.

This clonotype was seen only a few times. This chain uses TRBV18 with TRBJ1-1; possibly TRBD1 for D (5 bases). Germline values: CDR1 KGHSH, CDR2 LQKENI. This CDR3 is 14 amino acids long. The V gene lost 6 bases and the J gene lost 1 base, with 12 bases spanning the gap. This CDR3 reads CASSRGAANTEAFF. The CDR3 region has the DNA TGTGCCAGCTCTCGAGGGGCAGCGAACACTGAAGCTTTCTTT.

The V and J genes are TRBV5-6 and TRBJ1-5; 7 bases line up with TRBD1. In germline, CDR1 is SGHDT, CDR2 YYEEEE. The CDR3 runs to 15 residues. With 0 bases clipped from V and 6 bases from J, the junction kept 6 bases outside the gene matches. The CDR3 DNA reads TGTGCCAGCAGCTTGGGGACAGGTCGGGGTCAGCCCCAGCATTTT. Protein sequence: CASSLGTGRGQPQHF.

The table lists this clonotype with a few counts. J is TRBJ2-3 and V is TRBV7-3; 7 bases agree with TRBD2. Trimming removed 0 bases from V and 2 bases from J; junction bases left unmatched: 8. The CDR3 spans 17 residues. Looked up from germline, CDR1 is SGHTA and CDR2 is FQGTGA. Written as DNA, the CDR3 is TGTGCCAGCAGCTTAACGAGGAGCGGGGACGCCACAGATACGCAGTATTTT. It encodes CASSLTRSGDATDTQYF.

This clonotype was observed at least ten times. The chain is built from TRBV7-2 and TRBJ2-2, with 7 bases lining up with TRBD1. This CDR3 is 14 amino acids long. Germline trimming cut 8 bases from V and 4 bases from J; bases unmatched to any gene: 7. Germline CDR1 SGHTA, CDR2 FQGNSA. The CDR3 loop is CASAKGAGTGELFF. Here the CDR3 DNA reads TGTGCCAGCGCCAAGGGGGCCGGCACCGGGGAGCTGTTTTTT. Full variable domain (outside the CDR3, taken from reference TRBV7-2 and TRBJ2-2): GAGVSQSPSNKVTEKGKDVELRCDPISGHTALYWYRQSLGQGLEFLIYFQGNSAPDKSGLPSDRFSAERTGGSVSTLTIQRTQQEDSAVYLCASAKGAGTGELFFGEGSRLTVL.

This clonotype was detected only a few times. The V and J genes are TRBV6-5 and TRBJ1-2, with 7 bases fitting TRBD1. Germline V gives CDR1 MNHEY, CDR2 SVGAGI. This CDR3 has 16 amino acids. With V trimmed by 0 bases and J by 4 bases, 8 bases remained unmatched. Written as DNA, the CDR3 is TGTGCCAGCAGTTACTCGAGAGGGGGCAGTAGCTATGGCTACACCTTC. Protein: CASSYSRGGSSYGYTF.